Listed here are 11 T cell receptor beta chains from one sample, sequenced in a study of blood T cell repertoires in COVID-19. Profiled with immunoSEQ multiplex PCR; TCRdb holds only in-frame clones, not every one. The sample yields approximately 200,000 clones, roughly 80% seen once. Sequencing was done on a sample of peripheral blood. Source of these receptors: a woman in her sixties who had recovered from COVID-19.

This rearrangement joins TRBV2 to TRBJ2-1; D is perhaps TRBD2 (5 bases). Germline lookup yields CDR1 SNHLY and CDR2 FYNNEI. The CDR3 runs to 15 residues. Trimming cost V 2 bases and J 4 bases, with 12 bases left between them. The CDR3 sequence: CASSEHGGEYNEQFF. CDR3 nucleotide sequence: TGTGCCAGCAGTGAACATGGTGGGGAGTACAATGAGCAGTTCTTC. The complete variable domain, with remaining parts taken from reference TRBV2 and TRBJ2-1, reads EPEVTQTPSHQVTQMGQEVILRCVPISNHLYFYWYRQILGQKVEFLVSFYNNEISEKSEIFDDQFSVERPDGSNFTLKIRSTKLEDSAMYFCASSEHGGEYNEQFFGPGTRLTVL.

Only a few counts were recorded for this clone. This sequence joins TRBV11-2 and TRBJ2-3; 11 bases fit TRBD1. This CDR3 contains 17 residues. J was trimmed by 3 bases and V by 4 bases; bases with no gene match: 9. Looked up from germline, CDR1 is SGHAT and CDR2 is FQNNGV. This chain's CDR3 is CASSSGQGALRTDTQYF. DNA of the CDR3: TGTGCCAGCAGCTCAGGACAGGGGGCGCTTAGGACAGATACGCAGTATTTT.

This chain connects TRBV6-5 to TRBJ2-3; weak D call: TRBD2 (7 bases). Trimming left V 10 bases short and J 4 bases short, with 12 bases between. CDR3 size: 12 residues. From germline, CDR1 is MNHEY and CDR2 SVGAGI. CDR3 sequence: CATQGGADTQYF. The CDR3 DNA reads TGTGCCACACAAGGGGGGGCAGATACGCAGTATTTT.

The J gene is TRBJ1-2, the V gene TRBV6-6; TRBD1 matches 9 bases. V shed 4 bases, J shed 6 bases, and the junction held 0 bases outside the gene matches. The CDR3 sequence is 12 residues long. Germline CDR1 is MNHNY and CDR2 is SVGAGI (reference sequence). DNA of the CDR3: TGTGCCAGCAGTTGGACAGGGGATGGCTACACCTTC. Protein product: CASSWTGDGYTF.

This clone was found once. V and J are TRBV5-1 and TRBJ2-4; D perhaps matches TRBD2 (6 bases). CDR3 size: 14 residues. Germline loops: CDR1 SGHRS, CDR2 YFSETQ. V was trimmed by 3 bases and J by 8 bases, leaving 15 bases between them. The CDR3 spells CASSWQGGADIQYF. The CDR3 DNA is TGCGCCAGCAGCTGGCAGGGCGGGGCGGACATTCAGTACTTC.

The chain carries TRBV27 and TRBJ1-2; 8 bases match TRBD1. The V and J ends lost 2 bases and 4 bases, in that order; junction bases with no gene match: 3. The CDR3 length is 14 residues. CDR1 MNHEY and CDR2 SMNVEV come from the germline V gene (reference sequence). The CDR3 spells CASSLHRGSYGYTF. Written as DNA, the CDR3 is TGTGCCAGCAGTTTACACAGGGGGAGCTATGGCTACACCTTC.

This clone came up a few times. The J gene is TRBJ1-5, the V gene TRBV12-5; 7 nucleotides line up with TRBD1. The CDR3 length is 17 residues. V lost 0 bases and J lost 5; bases outside the gene matches: 10. Looked up from germline, CDR1 is LGHNT and CDR2 is FRNRAP. CDR3 region: CASGLVVDRAYHQPQHF. CDR3 nucleotides: TGTGCTAGTGGTTTGGTAGTAGACAGGGCCTATCATCAGCCCCAGCATTTT.

The J gene is TRBJ2-1, the V gene TRBV14; TRBD2 agrees at 14 bases. CDR3 length equals 20 residues. V lost 0 bases to trimming and J lost 5 bases; unmatched junction nucleotides: 12. CDR1 and CDR2 (germline): SGHDN, FVKESK. The CDR3 loop reads CASSQDWGLAGARYHNEQFF. The CDR3 coding sequence is TGTGCCAGCAGCCAAGATTGGGGACTAGCGGGGGCCAGATACCACAATGAGCAGTTCTTC.

The chain joins TRBV7-8 to TRBJ2-2; TRBD2 might be the D (6 bases). Trimming took off 4 bases at V and 0 bases at J, with 15 bases between the two ends. The CDR3 loop spans 17 amino acids. Germline V gene lookup returns CDR1 SGHVS and CDR2 FQNEAQ. In nucleotides, the CDR3 is TGTGCCAGCAGCTCTACGGCGGGGACCTCGAACACCGGGGAGCTGTTTTTT. Translating gives CASSSTAGTSNTGELFF.

CDR3 sequence: CASSPPTGGSAFF. CDR3 coding DNA: TGTGCCAGCAGCCCCCCGACAGGTGGGTCAGCTTTCTTT. The chain is built from TRBV12-3 or TRBV12-4 and TRBJ1-1, with TRBD1 as a possible D gene (6 bases). The CDR3 covers 13 residues. V shed 6 bases and J shed 10 bases, with 18 bases lying between them.

The rearrangement uses TRBV6-6 and TRBJ1-5; D is uncertain. The V and J ends lost 3 bases and 2 bases respectively, with 8 bases between them. CDR3 length: 14 residues. The germline V gene encodes CDR1 MNHNY and CDR2 SVGAGI (reference sequence). This chain's CDR3 is CASSYFQGNQPQHF. Here the CDR3 DNA reads TGTGCCAGCAGTTATTTCCAGGGCAATCAGCCCCAGCATTTT.